The next 27 T cell receptor beta chains were all read from a single sample in a study of cytomegalovirus exposure and HLA in healthy donors. Use of 60 Vbeta and 13 Jbeta primers characterized the PCR. Libraries were prepared by immunoSEQ multiplex PCR; TCRdb keeps only in-frame clonotypes and omits some of them. The table lists 110,000 or so clones, roughly 80% of them singletons. Sequenced material: PBMCs. These receptor sequences come from a woman younger than 35 in good health and CMV-seronegative.

This clone was observed once. This sequence joins TRBV5-1 and TRBJ2-1; TRBD2 matches at 8 bases. Germline trimming cut 3 bases from V and 8 bases from J; bases unmatched to any gene: 7. Germline V lookup: CDR1 SGHRS, CDR2 YFSETQ. The CDR3 consists of 14 residues. CDR3 sequence: CASSSGLGLDEQFF. DNA of the CDR3: TGCGCCAGCAGCTCGGGACTAGGCCTAGATGAGCAGTTCTTC.

V is TRBV18 and J is TRBJ2-5; D is ambiguous. The germline V gene has CDR1 KGHSH and CDR2 LQKENI. Trimming removed 3 bases from V and 5 bases from J, with 16 bases in between. This CDR3 is built from 15 residues. The DNA for the CDR3 is TGTGCCAGCTCACCGCAGGTGGGCGCCGGCGAGACCCAGTACTTC. Its protein product is CASSPQVGAGETQYF.

V usage is TRBV10-2 and J usage is TRBJ2-1; D perhaps matches TRBD2 (7 bases). Germline V CDR1 and CDR2: WSHSY, SAAADI. V lost 6 bases and J lost 7, with 10 bases in between. The CDR3 extends over 12 amino acids. The CDR3 loop reads CASRGGGNEQFF. CDR3 nucleotide sequence: TGCGCCAGCAGGGGAGGGGGGAATGAGCAGTTCTTC.

This chain joins TRBV2 and TRBJ2-7; D is undetermined. Per the germline V gene, CDR1 is SNHLY and CDR2 is FYNNEI. Trimming left V 6 bases short and J 3 bases short, with 6 bases between. The CDR3 is 11 amino acids. The CDR3 region is CASRPGYEQYF. The DNA of the CDR3 is TGTGCCAGCAGACCAGGCTACGAGCAGTACTTC.

The chain is built from TRBV18 and TRBJ2-2; a possible D gene is TRBD1 (6 bases). The CDR3 length is 14 residues. Trimming left V 2 bases short and J 6 bases short, with 10 bases between. Germline V lookup: CDR1 KGHSH, CDR2 LQKENI. CDR3 nucleotide sequence: TGTGCCAGCTCACCATTACAGGGTGCCGGGGAGCTGTTTTTT. Protein product: CASSPLQGAGELFF.

The rearrangement joins TRBV7-9 to TRBJ2-5; D gene unclear. Trimming cost V 2 bases and J 1 base, with 8 bases left between them. The CDR3 runs to 14 residues. Per the germline V gene, CDR1 is SEHNR and CDR2 is FQNEAQ (reference sequence). The CDR3 nucleotides are TGTGCCAGCAGCTTACGAGCTACCCAAGAGACCCAGTACTTC. As protein: CASSLRATQETQYF.

CDR3 sequence: CASSPLGLNTEAFF. The CDR3, as DNA: TGTGCCAGCAGCCCCCTCGGACTAAACACTGAAGCTTTCTTT. The gene calls are TRBV11-2 and TRBJ1-1; the D is unclear. The V gene lost 5 bases and the J gene lost 2 bases, with 12 bases spanning the gap. The CDR3 covers 14 residues. Germline lookup yields CDR1 SGHAT and CDR2 FQNNGV.

This clone was found a few times. This chain links TRBV4-2 with TRBJ2-4; 11 bases are shared with TRBD2. This CDR3 comprises 15 residues. After removal of 4 bases from V and 4 bases from J, the junction contained 3 bases not matched to a gene. The germline V gene encodes CDR1 LGHNA and CDR2 YNFKEQ. The CDR3 sequence: CASSPGLAEKNIQYF. The DNA for the CDR3 is TGTGCCAGCAGCCCGGGACTAGCGGAGAAAAACATTCAGTACTTC.

J is TRBJ2-4 and V is TRBV5-4; TRBD1 matches at 7 bases. Per the germline V gene, CDR1 is SGHNT and CDR2 is YYREEE (reference sequence). This CDR3 has 15 residues. Unmatched junction bases numbered 7, after V lost 3 bases and J lost 4 bases. CDR3 in amino acids: CASSSPGQIKNIQYF. DNA for the CDR3: TGTGCCAGCAGCTCCCCGGGACAGATTAAAAACATTCAGTACTTC.

This chain joins TRBV5-1 and TRBJ2-5; TRBD2 matches at 16 bases. V lost 4 bases and J lost 5; bases outside the gene matches: 8. CDR3 length equals 17 residues. Per germline, CDR1 SGHRS and CDR2 YFSETQ. The CDR3 DNA reads as TGCGCCAGCAGCACGGGGACTAGCGGGAGGGCCCTGGAGACCCAGTACTTC. As protein: CASSTGTSGRALETQYF.

The chain couples TRBV15 to TRBJ2-7, with D maybe TRBD2 (7 bases). In germline, CDR1 is LNHNV, CDR2 YYDKDF (reference sequence). This CDR3 contains 18 residues. V was clipped by 0 bases and J by 4 bases, with 22 bases between them. CDR3 DNA: TGTGCCACCAGCAGAGATCTTCTCCTCGGCGAGGGGGGGTACGAGCAGTACTTC. Protein sequence: CATSRDLLLGEGGYEQYF.

The V call is TRBV4-1, the J call TRBJ2-1; 9 bases are a match to TRBD2. The J segment lost 9 bases and the V segment lost 0 bases, leaving 6 bases of the junction unmatched. Germline V gene sequence: CDR1 MGHRA, CDR2 YSYEKL. There are 15 residues in the CDR3. CDR3 sequence (DNA): TGCGCCAGCAGCCAAGACGGGACTAGCCATTTTGAGCAGTTCTTC. It translates to CASSQDGTSHFEQFF.

This chain uses TRBV4-1 with TRBJ2-7; 8 positions match TRBD1. The CDR3 length is 14 residues. Germline V gives CDR1 MGHRA, CDR2 YSYEKL. V was pared by 5 bases and J by 0 bases, with 3 bases of the junction left unmatched. The CDR3, as DNA: TGCGCCAGCAGCGGACAGGGAGGCTCCTACGAGCAGTACTTC. It is translated as CASSGQGGSYEQYF.

The chain combines TRBV11-2 with TRBJ1-3; D might be TRBD1 (5 bases). The CDR3 covers 15 residues. CDR1 and CDR2 (germline): SGHAT, FQNNGV. V was shortened by 6 bases and J by 4 bases, with 16 bases between the two germline ends. In nucleotides, the CDR3 is TGTGCCAGCAGGGTTAAAGGAGGGGACGGAAACACCATATATTTT. It yields the protein CASRVKGGDGNTIYF. The whole variable domain, filled in from reference TRBV11-2 and TRBJ1-3, reads EAGVAQSPRYKIIEKRQSVAFWCNPISGHATLYWYQQILGQGPKLLIQFQNNGVVDDSQLPKDRFSAERLKGVDSTLKIQPAKLEDSAVYLCASRVKGGDGNTIYFGEGSWLTVV.

The rearrangement uses TRBV2 and TRBJ1-2; 7 bases are a match to TRBD1. Germline CDR1 reads SNHLY; CDR2 reads FYNNEI. The CDR3 runs to 17 residues. V gave up 3 bases and J gave up 11 bases; unmatched junction bases: 21. Here the CDR3 DNA reads TGTGCCAGCAGTGAGAGTAAAACAGGGGAGAGGATGACTGGTTACACCTTC. Protein: CASSESKTGERMTGYTF. Complete variable domain (other parts from reference TRBV2 and TRBJ1-2): EPEVTQTPSHQVTQMGQEVILRCVPISNHLYFYWYRQILGQKVEFLVSFYNNEISEKSEIFDDQFSVERPDGSNFTLKIRSTKLEDSAMYFCASSESKTGERMTGYTFGSGTRLTVV.

This clone has a handful of counts. The V gene is TRBV7-2, the J gene TRBJ1-2; 7 nucleotides line up with TRBD1. From germline, CDR1 is SGHTA and CDR2 FQGNSA. With V trimmed by 2 bases and J by 8 bases, 11 bases remained unmatched. The CDR3 loop spans 15 amino acids. The CDR3 sequence is CASSLTAGQGVGYTF. CDR3 DNA sequence: TGTGCCAGCAGCTTAACGGCCGGGCAGGGGGTCGGCTACACCTTC. Full variable domain (outside the CDR3, taken from reference TRBV7-2 and TRBJ1-2): GAGVSQSPSNKVTEKGKDVELRCDPISGHTALYWYRQSLGQGLEFLIYFQGNSAPDKSGLPSDRFSAERTGGSVSTLTIQRTQQEDSAVYLCASSLTAGQGVGYTFGSGTRLTVV.

The chain has TRBV6-4 and TRBJ1-2, with D perhaps TRBD1 (5 bases). Germline assignment: CDR1 MRHNA and CDR2 SNTAGT. Trimming stripped 4 bases from V and 3 bases from J, with 9 bases between. The CDR3 length is 13 residues. The CDR3 nucleotides read TGTGCCAGCAGTGCAGGGTACGACTATGGCTACACCTTC. This encodes CASSAGYDYGYTF.

This chain connects TRBV5-1 to TRBJ1-3; the match to TRBD1 covers 7 bases. V trimming: 7 bases; J trimming: 4 bases; junction bases outside the gene matches: 8. From germline, CDR1 is SGHRS and CDR2 YFSETQ. The CDR3 sequence is 14 residues long. In DNA form, the CDR3 reads TGCGCCAGCCACACAGGGGACTCCGGAAACACCATATATTTT. It specifies CASHTGDSGNTIYF.

With regard to this clone: At one end, the junction sequence differs from germline, possibly due to a read error. This chain uses TRBV19 with TRBJ1-1; D is perhaps TRBD1 (6 bases). CDR1 and CDR2 from the germline V gene are LNHDA and SQIVND (reference sequence). The CDR3 contains 14 residues. The CDR3 protein is CASNPGHLNIEAFF. Here the CDR3 DNA reads TGTGCCAGTAATCCGGGACACCTGAACATTGAAGCTTTCTTT.

The chain joins TRBV9 to TRBJ2-3; D call uncertain. Trimming stripped 3 bases from V and 4 bases from J, with 15 bases between. The CDR3 covers 15 residues. CDR1 and CDR2 (germline): SGDLS, YYNGEE. CDR3 DNA: TGTGCCAGCAGCGCATATAGAGGCGTCGCAGATACGCAGTATTTT. This gives the protein CASSAYRGVADTQYF.

This clone is a singleton in its sample. The chain combines TRBV5-1 with TRBJ2-7; 8 nucleotides match TRBD1. This CDR3 is 15 amino acids long. The germline V gene has CDR1 SGHRS and CDR2 YFSETQ. The trim removed 2 bases at V and 0 bases at J, leaving 4 bases unmatched. The CDR3 spells CASSFGTGYSYEQYF. The CDR3 DNA is TGCGCCAGCAGCTTCGGGACAGGATACTCCTACGAGCAGTACTTC.

The chain carries TRBV7-8 and TRBJ1-2, with a tentative D call TRBD1 (5 bases). This CDR3 spans 16 amino acids. The germline V and J ends were trimmed by 4 bases and 8 bases, with 23 bases remaining between them. Germline CDR1 and CDR2: SGHVS and FQNEAQ. CDR3 DNA sequence: TGTGCCAGCAGCTACCAAAACCGACAGACTCGCGTGGGCTACACCTTC. This gives the protein CASSYQNRQTRVGYTF.

V is TRBV5-4 and J is TRBJ2-1; no clear D gene. The CDR3 is 14 residues long. Germline V CDR1 and CDR2: SGHNT, YYREEE (reference sequence). The ends were cut back, 1 base at V and 0 bases at J, with 5 bases in the middle. This CDR3 reads CASSLLSSYNEQFF. CDR3 DNA: TGTGCCAGCAGCTTGTTGAGCTCCTACAATGAGCAGTTCTTC. Complete variable domain (other parts from reference TRBV5-4 and TRBJ2-1): ETGVTQSPTHLIKTRGQQVTLRCSSQSGHNTVSWYQQALGQGPQFIFQYYREEENGRGNFPPRFSGLQFPNYSSELNVNALELDDSALYLCASSLLSSYNEQFFGPGTRLTVL.

V usage is TRBV7-2 and J usage is TRBJ1-5; TRBD1 matches at 10 bases. V shed 4 bases and J 2 bases; nucleotides not matched to a gene: 5. The CDR3 length is 16 residues. CDR1 is SGHTA and CDR2 is FQGNSA in the germline V gene. This chain's CDR3 is CASSSRDRGGNQPQHF. The CDR3 region has the DNA TGTGCCAGCAGCTCCCGGGACAGGGGTGGCAATCAGCCCCAGCATTTT. Full variable domain (outside the CDR3, taken from reference TRBV7-2 and TRBJ1-5): GAGVSQSPSNKVTEKGKDVELRCDPISGHTALYWYRQSLGQGLEFLIYFQGNSAPDKSGLPSDRFSAERTGGSVSTLTIQRTQQEDSAVYLCASSSRDRGGNQPQHFGDGTRLSIL.

The chain combines TRBV5-1 with TRBJ2-1; TRBD2 matches at 7 bases. V shed 4 bases and J 8 bases; nucleotides not matched to a gene: 12. This CDR3 is 15 amino acids long. The germline V gene has CDR1 SGHRS and CDR2 YFSETQ. The CDR3 loop is CASSLVRRELDEQFF. The DNA of the CDR3 is TGCGCCAGCAGCCTAGTCAGGCGGGAGCTTGATGAGCAGTTCTTC.

The rearrangement joins TRBV19 to TRBJ1-5; no firm D call. The V gene's germline CDR1 is LNHDA and CDR2 SQIVND (reference sequence). This CDR3 is 16 amino acids long. Trimming removed 7 bases from V and 0 bases from J, with 16 bases in between. The CDR3 spells CASIVGLGNSNQPQHF. The CDR3 DNA follows: TGTGCCAGTATCGTTGGTCTGGGCAATAGCAATCAGCCCCAGCATTTT.

V is TRBV6-5 and J is TRBJ1-4, with D possibly matching TRBD1 (6 bases). The CDR3 has 15 residues. Germline CDR1 MNHEY, CDR2 SVGAGI. Trimming removed 4 bases from V and 8 bases from J, with 17 bases in between. The CDR3 loop is CASSLTGLTGEKLFF. For the CDR3, the DNA is TGTGCCAGCAGTTTGACAGGACTCACAGGGGAAAAACTGTTTTTT.